Listed below are T cell receptor beta chains from one sample, sequenced in a study of cytomegalovirus exposure and HLA in healthy donors. Here immunoSEQ multiplex PCR was the method, and the copy in TCRdb shows in-frame clones only, minus some. The sample includes more than 100,000 clones, over 70% seen only once; the top ten take about 1.5%. The sequenced sample consisted of PBMCs. The receptors derive from a woman younger than 35 in good health and CMV-seronegative. Both conserved end residues are part of each CDR3. Each record gives: CDR3 protein, CDR3 DNA, J gene, clone size, D gene, V gene. A D gene is named only where the DNA matches it firmly. Clone sizes are given selectively: once, few, many, or a class where the clone is expanded.

cdr3_aa: CASSVGRLAGEETQYF; cdr3_nt: TGTGCCAGCAGCGTAGGAAGGTTAGCGGGAGAGGAGACCCAGTACTTC; j_call: TRBJ2-5; clone_size: -; d_call: TRBD2; v_call: TRBV9
cdr3_aa: CASSEIGDTTYEQYF; cdr3_nt: TGTGCCAGCAGTGAAATAGGGGACACCACCTACGAGCAGTACTTC; j_call: TRBJ2-7; clone_size: -; d_call: -; v_call: TRBV6-1
cdr3_aa: CLFPGRAEAFF; cdr3_nt: TGTCTCTTTCCGGGGAGGGCTGAAGCTTTCTTT; j_call: TRBJ1-1; clone_size: -; d_call: -; v_call: TRBV7-2
cdr3_aa: CAWSRDSNQPQHF; cdr3_nt: TGTGCCTGGAGTCGAGATAGCAATCAGCCCCAGCATTTT; j_call: TRBJ1-5; clone_size: -; d_call: -; v_call: TRBV30
cdr3_aa: CASSLVGYEQYF; cdr3_nt: TGCGCCAGCAGCTTGGTCGGCTACGAGCAGTACTTC; j_call: TRBJ2-7; clone_size: -; d_call: -; v_call: TRBV5-1
cdr3_aa: CSVETGQGTDTQYF; cdr3_nt: TGCAGCGTTGAGACGGGACAGGGAACAGATACGCAGTATTTT; j_call: TRBJ2-3; clone_size: -; d_call: TRBD1; v_call: TRBV29-1
cdr3_aa: CASRYRDSRNEKLFF; cdr3_nt: TGTGCCAGCAGGTATCGGGACAGCCGAAATGAAAAACTGTTTTTT; j_call: TRBJ1-4; clone_size: once; d_call: TRBD1; v_call: TRBV5-6
cdr3_aa: CASSGREGDGYTF; cdr3_nt: TGTGCCAGCAGTGGGAGGGAGGGGGATGGCTACACCTTC; j_call: TRBJ1-2; clone_size: once; d_call: -; v_call: TRBV6-5
cdr3_aa: CAWQDPRDRGQEQYF; cdr3_nt: TGTGCCTGGCAGGACCCGCGGGACAGGGGGCAAGAGCAGTACTTC; j_call: TRBJ2-7; clone_size: -; d_call: TRBD1; v_call: TRBV30
cdr3_aa: CASSDPYVGGATEAFF; cdr3_nt: TGTGCCAGCAGTGACCCCTACGTGGGGGGGGCAACTGAAGCTTTCTTT; j_call: TRBJ1-1; clone_size: -; d_call: -; v_call: TRBV6-1
cdr3_aa: CASSEARGTDEAFF; cdr3_nt: TGTGCCAGCAGTGAAGCGCGAGGGACAGATGAAGCTTTCTTT; j_call: TRBJ1-1; clone_size: -; d_call: TRBD1; v_call: TRBV2
cdr3_aa: CASRWGGQETQYF; cdr3_nt: TGTGCCAGCAGATGGGGGGGACAAGAGACCCAGTACTTC; j_call: TRBJ2-5; clone_size: -; d_call: TRBD2; v_call: TRBV6-1
cdr3_aa: CASSLVGGQSYGYTF; cdr3_nt: TGTGCCAGCAGCTTGGTCGGGGGGCAGAGCTATGGCTACACCTTC; j_call: TRBJ1-2; clone_size: once; d_call: -; v_call: TRBV5-6
cdr3_aa: CASIKDRAGRETQYF; cdr3_nt: TGTGCCAGCATAAAGGACCGAGCGGGGAGGGAGACCCAGTACTTC; j_call: TRBJ2-5; clone_size: -; d_call: TRBD2; v_call: TRBV6-6
cdr3_aa: CASSLSSGTDTQYF; cdr3_nt: TGTGCCAGCAGCTTATCCAGCGGCACAGATACGCAGTATTTT; j_call: TRBJ2-3; clone_size: few; d_call: -; v_call: TRBV7-7
cdr3_aa: CASSDTSNEQFF; cdr3_nt: TGTGCCAGCAGTGATACTTCTAATGAGCAGTTCTTC; j_call: TRBJ2-1; clone_size: -; d_call: -; v_call: TRBV2
cdr3_aa: CASSLDTSGRGREQFF; cdr3_nt: TGTGCCAGCAGCCTTGATACTAGCGGGAGGGGGCGTGAGCAGTTCTTC; j_call: TRBJ2-1; clone_size: once; d_call: TRBD2; v_call: TRBV4-2
cdr3_aa: CASSPRLQYQETQYF; cdr3_nt: TGTGCCAGCAGCCCCCGACTTCAGTACCAAGAGACCCAGTACTTC; j_call: TRBJ2-5; clone_size: -; d_call: -; v_call: TRBV7-2
cdr3_aa: CAWSSVSGERAFF; cdr3_nt: TGTGCCTGGAGTAGTGTGTCAGGGGAGAGGGCTTTCTTT; j_call: TRBJ1-1; clone_size: -; d_call: -; v_call: TRBV30
cdr3_aa: CASSLGPLSDTQYF; cdr3_nt: TGTGCCAGCAGCTTGGGCCCGTTATCGGATACGCAGTATTTT; j_call: TRBJ2-3; clone_size: -; d_call: -; v_call: TRBV7-2
cdr3_aa: CATSSTGGNQPQHF; cdr3_nt: TGTGCCACCAGCAGCACAGGGGGGAATCAGCCCCAGCATTTT; j_call: TRBJ1-5; clone_size: many; d_call: TRBD1; v_call: TRBV15
cdr3_aa: CASSRGTGADNYGYTF; cdr3_nt: TGCGCCAGCAGCCGAGGGACAGGGGCGGATAACTATGGCTACACCTTC; j_call: TRBJ1-2; clone_size: -; d_call: TRBD1; v_call: TRBV5-1
cdr3_aa: CASSFDRGSVNEQYF; cdr3_nt: TGTGCCAGCAGCTTCGACAGGGGATCCGTGAACGAGCAGTACTTC; j_call: TRBJ2-7; clone_size: -; d_call: TRBD1; v_call: TRBV7-2
cdr3_aa: CASSPLGQDPYNEQFF; cdr3_nt: TGTGCCAGCAGCCCACTAGGACAGGACCCCTACAATGAGCAGTTCTTC; j_call: TRBJ2-1; clone_size: -; d_call: TRBD1; v_call: TRBV14
cdr3_aa: CASSLTGTTSSYEQYF; cdr3_nt: TGCGCCAGCAGCTTGACCGGGACAACAAGCTCCTACGAGCAGTACTTC; j_call: TRBJ2-7; clone_size: -; d_call: -; v_call: TRBV5-1
cdr3_aa: CASSSDRNSYEQYF; cdr3_nt: TGTGCCAGCAGTTCCGACAGGAACTCCTACGAGCAGTACTTC; j_call: TRBJ2-7; clone_size: -; d_call: -; v_call: TRBV5-6
cdr3_aa: CASSISSGSLRGETQYF; cdr3_nt: TGTGCCAGCAGCATTTCTAGCGGGAGTCTTAGGGGAGAGACCCAGTACTTC; j_call: TRBJ2-5; clone_size: -; d_call: TRBD2; v_call: TRBV7-6
cdr3_aa: CASSEPQGLKTF; cdr3_nt: TGTGCCAGCAGCGAACCCCAGGGCCTCAAAACTTTT; j_call: TRBJ1-3; clone_size: few; d_call: -; v_call: TRBV9
cdr3_aa: CASSPPLAGGLSYNEQFF; cdr3_nt: TGTGCCAGCTCACCACCTTTAGCGGGAGGCCTATCCTACAATGAGCAGTTCTTC; j_call: TRBJ2-1; clone_size: -; d_call: TRBD2; v_call: TRBV18
cdr3_aa: CASSIASVSNQPQHF; cdr3_nt: TGTGCCAGTAGTATCGCGTCGGTTAGCAATCAGCCCCAGCATTTT; j_call: TRBJ1-5; clone_size: -; d_call: -; v_call: TRBV19
cdr3_aa: CASSLSQGNTGELFF; cdr3_nt: TGCGCCAGCAGCCTTAGCCAGGGTAACACCGGGGAGCTGTTTTTT; j_call: TRBJ2-2; clone_size: -; d_call: -; v_call: TRBV5-1
cdr3_aa: CASSVTGYGGNTIYF; cdr3_nt: TGTGCCAGCAGCGTTACAGGATACGGCGGAAACACCATATATTTT; j_call: TRBJ1-3; clone_size: -; d_call: -; v_call: TRBV2
cdr3_aa: CASTKGLAEELFF; cdr3_nt: TGTGCCAGTACCAAGGGACTAGCGGAGGAGCTGTTTTTT; j_call: TRBJ2-2; clone_size: -; d_call: TRBD2; v_call: TRBV2
cdr3_aa: CASSQVEASYGETQYF; cdr3_nt: TGTGCCAGCAGTCAAGTCGAGGCCTCATACGGGGAGACCCAGTACTTC; j_call: TRBJ2-5; clone_size: -; d_call: -; v_call: TRBV6-1